The 8 T cell receptor beta chains below were found in one sample sequenced in a study of shared clonotypes between healthy human individuals. Naive CD8 cells, CD45RO-negative and positively selected for CCR7, excluded terminally differentiated effector memory CD45RA+ cells. Sequenced by immunoSEQ multiplex PCR; TCRdb stores in-frame clones only, minus some. This sample has about 2,200,000 clones, with about 93% found just once. Sequencing was done on a sample of naive CD8+ T cells from PBMCs. These receptors all come from a man aged 18 to 30 in good health. Some clones in this sample may be carry-over from other donors' samples.

The chain joins TRBV7-9 to TRBJ1-2; D uncertain. Trimming removed 2 bases at V and 7 bases at J, with 8 bases between. CDR3 length: 12 residues. Germline lookup yields CDR1 SEHNR and CDR2 FQNEAQ (reference sequence). The CDR3 DNA sequence: TGTGCCAGCAGCTTATTAGGCGGTGGCTACACCTTC. As protein: CASSLLGGGYTF.

The V gene is TRBV7-9, the J gene TRBJ1-4; possibly TRBD1 for D (6 bases). This CDR3 has 14 residues. Germline V gives CDR1 SEHNR, CDR2 FQNEAQ (reference sequence). Between the trimmed V and J ends, which lost 5 bases and 5 bases, there was a span of 12 bases. Written as DNA, the CDR3 is TGTGCCAGCAGCGCGGACAGCTTCAATGAAAAACTGTTTTTT. Its protein is CASSADSFNEKLFF.

The V and J genes are TRBV7-9 and TRBJ2-7; D is possibly TRBD1 or TRBD2 (5 bases each). The CDR3 contains 13 residues. From germline, CDR1 is SEHNR and CDR2 FQNEAQ (reference sequence). V lost 7 bases to trimming and J lost 0 bases, with 10 bases between them. The chain's CDR3 is CASNRGGSYEQYF. CDR3 sequence (DNA): TGTGCCAGCAACCGTGGGGGCTCCTACGAGCAGTACTTC. Together with reference TRBV7-9 and TRBJ2-7, the CDR3 gives the full variable domain: DTGVSQNPRHKITKRGQNVTFRCDPISEHNRLYWYRQTLGQGPEFLTYFQNEAQLEKSRLLSDRFSAERPKGSFSTLEIQRTEQGDSAMYLCASNRGGSYEQYFGPGTRLTVT.

This clone was seen once. The chain uses TRBV7-7 and TRBJ2-1, with TRBD2 matching 14 bases. Per the germline V gene, CDR1 is SSHAT and CDR2 is FNYEAQ (reference sequence). With 4 bases clipped from V and 3 bases from J, the junction kept 8 bases outside the gene matches. CDR3 length: 18 residues. Here the CDR3 reads CASSSGLAGGLLYNEQFF. CDR3 coding DNA: TGTGCCAGCAGCTCAGGACTAGCGGGAGGTCTTCTCTACAATGAGCAGTTCTTC.

The rearrangement joins TRBV4-1 to TRBJ2-1, with D tentatively TRBD2 (5 bases). This CDR3 is 18 amino acids long. Germline V lookup: CDR1 MGHRA, CDR2 YSYEKL. Trimming took off 3 bases at V and 4 bases at J, with 22 bases between the two ends. DNA for the CDR3: TGCGCCAGCAGCCACATAGCGCGGCCAGCCCTCTCTTACAATGAGCAGTTCTTC. Its translation is CASSHIARPALSYNEQFF.

The rearrangement uses TRBV5-1 and TRBJ2-7; 7 bases fit TRBD1. With 0 bases clipped from V and 7 bases from J, the junction kept 4 bases outside the gene matches. Germline-derived CDR1 and CDR2 are SGHRS and YFSETQ. The CDR3 is 13 amino acids. CDR3 DNA: TGCGCCAGCAGCTTGGGACAGGGCTGGGAGCAGTACTTC. It encodes CASSLGQGWEQYF. Based on the CDR3 plus reference TRBV5-1 and TRBJ2-7, the full variable domain is KAGVTQTPRYLIKTRGQQVTLSCSPISGHRSVSWYQQTPGQGLQFLFEYFSETQRNKGNFPGRFSGRQFSNSRSEMNVSTLELGDSALYLCASSLGQGWEQYFGPGTRLTVT.

The CDR3 DNA reads TGTGCCAGCAGTGGCCTAGGGAGTGGTGGAACAGATACGCAGTATTTT. It translates to CASSGLGSGGTDTQYF. The rearrangement links TRBV6-1 to TRBJ2-3, with a weak D call TRBD2 (5 bases). CDR3 length: 16 amino acids. Germline CDR1 is MNHNS and CDR2 is SASEGT. The V end lost 4 bases, the J end lost 3 bases, and 17 bases lay between the germline ends.

The rearrangement joins TRBV29-1 to TRBJ2-5; 8 nucleotides agree with TRBD1. Germline CDR1 reads SQVTM; CDR2 reads ANQGSEA. The CDR3 spans 14 residues. Trimming took 7 bases from V and 3 from J; bases not matched to a gene: 10. The CDR3 sequence: CSGRGSTGEETQYF. The CDR3, as DNA: TGCAGCGGGAGGGGCTCGACAGGGGAAGAGACCCAGTACTTC. Looking up the rest from reference TRBV29-1 and TRBJ2-5 gives the full variable domain: SAVISQKPSRDICQRGTSLTIQCQVDSQVTMMFWYRQQPGQSLTLIATANQGSEATYESGFVIDKFPISRPNLTFSTLTVSNMSPEDSSIYLCSGRGSTGEETQYFGPGTRLLVL.